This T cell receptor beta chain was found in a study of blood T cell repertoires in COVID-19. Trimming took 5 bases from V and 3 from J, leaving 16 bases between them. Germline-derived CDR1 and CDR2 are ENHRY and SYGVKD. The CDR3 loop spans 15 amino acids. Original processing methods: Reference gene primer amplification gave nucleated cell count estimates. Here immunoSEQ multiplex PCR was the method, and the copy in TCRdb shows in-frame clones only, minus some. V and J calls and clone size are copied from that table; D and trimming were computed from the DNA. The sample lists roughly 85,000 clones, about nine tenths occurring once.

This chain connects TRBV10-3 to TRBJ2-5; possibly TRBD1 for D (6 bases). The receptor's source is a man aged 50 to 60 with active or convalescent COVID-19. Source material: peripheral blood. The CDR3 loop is CAISPLTGGEETQYF. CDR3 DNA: TGTGCCATCAGTCCTCTGACAGGCGGAGAAGAGACCCAGTACTTC.